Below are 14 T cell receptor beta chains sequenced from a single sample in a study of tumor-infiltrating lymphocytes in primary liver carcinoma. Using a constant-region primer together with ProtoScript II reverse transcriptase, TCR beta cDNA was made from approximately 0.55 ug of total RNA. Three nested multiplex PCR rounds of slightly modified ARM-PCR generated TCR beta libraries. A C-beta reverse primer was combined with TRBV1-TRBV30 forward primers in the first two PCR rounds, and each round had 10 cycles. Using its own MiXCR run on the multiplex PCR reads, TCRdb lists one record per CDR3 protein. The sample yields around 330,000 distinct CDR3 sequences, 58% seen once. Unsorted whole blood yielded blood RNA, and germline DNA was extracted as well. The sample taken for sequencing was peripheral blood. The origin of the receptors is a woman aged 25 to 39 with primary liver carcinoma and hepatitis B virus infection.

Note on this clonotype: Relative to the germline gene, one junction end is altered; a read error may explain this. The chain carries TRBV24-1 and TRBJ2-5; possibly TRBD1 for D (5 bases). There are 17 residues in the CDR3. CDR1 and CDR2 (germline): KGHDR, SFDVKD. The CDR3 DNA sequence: TGTGTCACCAGTGATTCGGGCAGGGCCAGGGATCAAGAGACCCAGTACTTC. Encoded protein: CVTSDSGRARDQETQYF.

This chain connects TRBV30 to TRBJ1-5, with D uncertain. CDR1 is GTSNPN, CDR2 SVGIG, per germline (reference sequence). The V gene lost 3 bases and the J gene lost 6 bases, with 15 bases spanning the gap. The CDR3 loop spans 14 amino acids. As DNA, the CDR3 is TGTGCCTGGAGGGGGAAGGATATGGGTCAGCCCCAGCATTTT. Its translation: CAWRGKDMGQPQHF.

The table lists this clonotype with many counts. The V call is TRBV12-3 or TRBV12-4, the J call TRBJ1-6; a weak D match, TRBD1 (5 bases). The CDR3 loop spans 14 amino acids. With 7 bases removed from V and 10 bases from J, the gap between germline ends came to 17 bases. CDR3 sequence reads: CASTSEAGLSPLHF. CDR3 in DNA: TGTGCCAGCACCTCTGAGGCGGGGCTCTCACCCCTCCACTTT.

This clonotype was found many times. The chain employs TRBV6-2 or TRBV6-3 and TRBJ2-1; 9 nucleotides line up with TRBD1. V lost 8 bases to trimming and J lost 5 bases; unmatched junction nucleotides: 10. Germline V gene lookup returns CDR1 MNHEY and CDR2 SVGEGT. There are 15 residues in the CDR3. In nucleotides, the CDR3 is TGTGCCAGCGGCACAGGGGGCGCGGTTAACAATGAGCAGTTCTTC. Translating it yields CASGTGGAVNNEQFF.

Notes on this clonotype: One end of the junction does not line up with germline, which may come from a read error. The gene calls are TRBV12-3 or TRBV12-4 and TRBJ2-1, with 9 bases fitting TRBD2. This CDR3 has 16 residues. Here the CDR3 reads CASSLVSGSSYNGQFF. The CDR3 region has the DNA TGTGCCAGCAGTTTAGTTAGCGGGAGTTCCTACAATGGGCAGTTCTTC.

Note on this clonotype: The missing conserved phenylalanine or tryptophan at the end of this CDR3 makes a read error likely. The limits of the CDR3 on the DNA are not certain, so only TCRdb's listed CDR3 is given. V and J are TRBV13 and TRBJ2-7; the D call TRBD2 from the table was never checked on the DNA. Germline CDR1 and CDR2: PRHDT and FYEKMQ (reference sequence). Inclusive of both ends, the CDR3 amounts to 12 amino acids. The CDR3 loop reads CASSRFDGRDDL.

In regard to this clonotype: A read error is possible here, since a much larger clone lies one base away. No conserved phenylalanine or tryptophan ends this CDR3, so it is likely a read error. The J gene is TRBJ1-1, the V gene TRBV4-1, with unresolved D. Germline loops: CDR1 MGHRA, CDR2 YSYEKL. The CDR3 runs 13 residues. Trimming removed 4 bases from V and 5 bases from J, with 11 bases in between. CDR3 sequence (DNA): TGCGCCAGCAGCCTCCGAGGAGGGACTGAAGCTTTCATT. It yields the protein CASSLRGGTEAFI.

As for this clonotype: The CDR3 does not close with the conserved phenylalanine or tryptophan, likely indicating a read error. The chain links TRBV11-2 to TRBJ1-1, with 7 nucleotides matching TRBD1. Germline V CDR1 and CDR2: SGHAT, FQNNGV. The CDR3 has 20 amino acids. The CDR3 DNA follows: TGTACCAGCAGCTTGCCTAAACCTCCGGGACAGTCGACCCGAAACACTGGAGCTTTCCTT. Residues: CTSSLPKPPGQSTRNTGAFL.

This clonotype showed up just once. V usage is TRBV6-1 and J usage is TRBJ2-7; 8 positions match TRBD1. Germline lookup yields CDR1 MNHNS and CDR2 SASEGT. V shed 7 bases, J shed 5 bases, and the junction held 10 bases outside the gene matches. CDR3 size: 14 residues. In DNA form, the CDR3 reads TGTGCCAGCACTTCTCCAACAGGGGGTGACGAGCAGTACTTC. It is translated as CASTSPTGGDEQYF.

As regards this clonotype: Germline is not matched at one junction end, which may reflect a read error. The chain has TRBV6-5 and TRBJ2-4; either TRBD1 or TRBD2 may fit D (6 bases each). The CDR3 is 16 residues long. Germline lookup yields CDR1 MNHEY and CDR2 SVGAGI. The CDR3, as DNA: TGTGCCAGCAGTCTGTCCGGGACACTAGCCAAATACATTCAGTACTTC. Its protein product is CASSLSGTLAKYIQYF.

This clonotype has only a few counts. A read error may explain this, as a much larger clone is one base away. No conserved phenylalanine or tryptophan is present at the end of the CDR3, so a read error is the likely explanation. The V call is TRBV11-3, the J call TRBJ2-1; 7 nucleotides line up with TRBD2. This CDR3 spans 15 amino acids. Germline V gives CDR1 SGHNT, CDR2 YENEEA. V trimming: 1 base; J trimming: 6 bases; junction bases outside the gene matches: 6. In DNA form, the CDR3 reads TGTGCCAGCAGCTTAGGGTGGGAGGGATTCAATGAGCAGTTCCTC. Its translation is CASSLGWEGFNEQFL.

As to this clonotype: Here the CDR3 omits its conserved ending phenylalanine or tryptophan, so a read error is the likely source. The CDR3 nucleotides read TGTGCCATCAGTGACAGAGAAACAGATACGCAGTATTCT. As protein: CAISDRETDTQYS. The chain uses TRBV10-3 and TRBJ2-3, with D uncertain. Trimming left V 3 bases short and J 3 bases short, with 7 bases between. The CDR3 has 13 residues. Germline loops: CDR1 ENHRY, CDR2 SYGVKD.

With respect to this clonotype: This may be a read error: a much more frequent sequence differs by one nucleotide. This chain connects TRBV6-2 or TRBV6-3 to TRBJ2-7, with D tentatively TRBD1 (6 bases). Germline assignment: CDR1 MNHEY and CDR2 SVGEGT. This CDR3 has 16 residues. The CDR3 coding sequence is TGTGCCAGCAGCCGACGCCTCCTGAAGGACAGCAACGAGCAGAACTTC. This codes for CASSRRLLKDSNEQNF.

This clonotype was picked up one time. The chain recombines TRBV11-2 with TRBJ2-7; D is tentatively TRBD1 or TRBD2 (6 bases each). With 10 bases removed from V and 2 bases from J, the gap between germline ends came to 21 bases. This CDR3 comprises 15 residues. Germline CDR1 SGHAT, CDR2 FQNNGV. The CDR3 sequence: CANRAPGLTPYEQYF. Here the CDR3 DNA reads TGTGCCAACAGGGCACCGGGACTTACACCCTACGAGCAGTACTTC.